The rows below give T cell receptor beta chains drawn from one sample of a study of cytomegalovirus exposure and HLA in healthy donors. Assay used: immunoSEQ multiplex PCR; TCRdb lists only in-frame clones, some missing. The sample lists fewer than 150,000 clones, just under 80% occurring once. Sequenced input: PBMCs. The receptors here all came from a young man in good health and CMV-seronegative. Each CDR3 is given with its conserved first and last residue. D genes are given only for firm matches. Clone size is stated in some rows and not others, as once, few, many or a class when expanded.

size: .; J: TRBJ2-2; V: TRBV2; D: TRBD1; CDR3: CASSQDRPNTGELFF; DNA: TGTGCCAGCAGTCAGGACAGGCCCAACACCGGGGAGCTGTTTTTT
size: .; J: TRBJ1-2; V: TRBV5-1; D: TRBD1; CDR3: CASSIGTGVGYGYTF; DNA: TGCGCCAGCAGCATTGGGACAGGGGTGGGGTATGGCTACACCTTC
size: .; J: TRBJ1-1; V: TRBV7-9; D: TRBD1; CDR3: CASSWSGTGGLLNTEAFF; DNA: TGTGCCAGCAGCTGGTCCGGGACAGGGGGCCTTTTGAACACTGAAGCTTTCTTT
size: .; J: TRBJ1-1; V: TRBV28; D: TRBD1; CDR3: CASAVDRDTEAFF; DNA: TGTGCCAGCGCCGTAGACAGGGACACTGAAGCTTTCTTT
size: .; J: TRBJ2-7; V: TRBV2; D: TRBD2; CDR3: CASRGGTLTSYEQYF; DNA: TGTGCCAGCAGGGGGGGGACCCTTACCTCCTACGAGCAGTACTTC
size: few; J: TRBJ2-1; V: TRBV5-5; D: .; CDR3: CASSLAGSYNEQFF; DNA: TGTGCCAGCAGCTTGGCGGGGTCCTACAATGAGCAGTTCTTC
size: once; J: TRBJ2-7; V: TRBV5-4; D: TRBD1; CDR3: CASSGPGQGSEQYF; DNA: TGTGCCAGCAGCGGCCCGGGACAGGGCTCCGAGCAGTACTTC
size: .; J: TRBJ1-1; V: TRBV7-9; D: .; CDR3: CASSSVGDTEAFF; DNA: TGTGCCAGCAGCTCTGTCGGGGACACTGAAGCTTTCTTT
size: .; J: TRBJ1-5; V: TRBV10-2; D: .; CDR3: CASSESTMAQPQHF; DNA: TGCGCCAGCAGTGAGTCGACAATGGCTCAGCCCCAGCATTTT
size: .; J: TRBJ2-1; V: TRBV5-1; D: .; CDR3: CASSFRYYNEQFF; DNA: TGCGCCAGCAGCTTCCGGTACTACAATGAGCAGTTCTTC
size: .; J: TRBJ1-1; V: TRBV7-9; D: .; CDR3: CSSSFHPGPLVF; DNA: TGTTCCAGCAGCTTTCATCCCGGTCCCTTGGTCTTT
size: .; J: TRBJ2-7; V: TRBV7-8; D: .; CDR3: CASSLEYGAGTPRF; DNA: TGTGCCAGCAGCTTAGAATACGGGGCCGGGACACCACGCTTC
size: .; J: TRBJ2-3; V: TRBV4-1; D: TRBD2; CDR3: CASSQEAGDWGTDTQYF; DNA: TGCGCCAGCAGCCAAGAAGCGGGGGATTGGGGTACAGATACGCAGTATTTT
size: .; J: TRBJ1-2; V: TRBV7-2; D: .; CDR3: CASSSYRRNYGYTF; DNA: TGTGCCAGCAGCTCGTACAGGAGAAACTATGGCTACACCTTC
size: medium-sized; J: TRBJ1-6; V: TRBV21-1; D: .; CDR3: CASSKGRQYNSPLHF; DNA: TGTGCCAGCAGCAAAGGCCGACAGTATAATTCACCCCTCCACTTT
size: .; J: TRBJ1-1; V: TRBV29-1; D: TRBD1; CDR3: CSVVGDSNTEAFF; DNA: TGCAGCGTTGTGGGGGACAGCAACACTGAAGCTTTCTTT
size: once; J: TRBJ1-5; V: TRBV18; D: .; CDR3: CASSPLDSNQPQHF; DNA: TGTGCCAGCTCACCCCTAGACAGTAATCAGCCCCAGCATTTT
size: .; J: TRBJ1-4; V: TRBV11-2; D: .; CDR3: CASSLDPRGREKLFF; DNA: TGTGCCAGCAGCTTAGATCCGAGAGGGCGCGAAAAACTGTTTTTT
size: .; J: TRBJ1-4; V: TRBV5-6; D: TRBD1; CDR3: CASSFRDRGRKANEKLFF; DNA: TGTGCCAGCAGTTTCCGGGACAGGGGGAGGAAAGCTAATGAAAAACTGTTTTTT
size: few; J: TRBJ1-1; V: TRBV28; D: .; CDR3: CASRTDMNTVAFF; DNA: TGTGCCAGCAGAACGGACATGAACACTGTAGCTTTCTTT
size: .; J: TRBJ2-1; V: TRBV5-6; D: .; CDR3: CASSFLGQGANEQFF; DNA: TGTGCCAGCAGCTTCTTGGGCCAGGGTGCCAATGAGCAGTTCTTC
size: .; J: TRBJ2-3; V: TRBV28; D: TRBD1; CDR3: CASGDRGTDTQYF; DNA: TGTGCCAGCGGCGACAGGGGCACAGATACGCAGTATTTT
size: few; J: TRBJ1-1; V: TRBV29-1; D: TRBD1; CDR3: CSVGGSYTEAFF; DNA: TGCAGCGTAGGGGGCAGCTACACTGAAGCTTTCTTT
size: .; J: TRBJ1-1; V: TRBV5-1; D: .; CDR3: CASSLTGTMNTEAFF; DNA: TGCGCCAGCAGCTTAACAGGGACCATGAACACTGAAGCTTTCTTT
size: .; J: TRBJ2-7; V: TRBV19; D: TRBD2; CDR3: CASSMVGLAAEQYF; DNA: TGTGCCAGTAGTATGGTGGGACTAGCGGCTGAGCAGTACTTC
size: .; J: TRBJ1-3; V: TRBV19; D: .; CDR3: CASMEGHSGNTIYF; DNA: TGTGCCAGTATGGAGGGTCACTCTGGAAACACCATATATTTT
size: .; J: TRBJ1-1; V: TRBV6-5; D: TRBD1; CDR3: CASSFYRGSRGTEAFF; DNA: TGTGCCAGCAGTTTCTACAGGGGCTCGAGGGGCACTGAAGCTTTCTTT
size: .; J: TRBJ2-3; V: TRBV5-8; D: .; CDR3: CASSLVGGSTDTQYF; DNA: TGTGCCAGCAGCTTGGTCGGCGGGAGCACAGATACGCAGTATTTT
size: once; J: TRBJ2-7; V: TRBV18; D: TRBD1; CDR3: CASSPSEVGTGFHEQYF; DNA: TGTGCCAGCTCACCATCGGAGGTTGGGACAGGGTTTCACGAGCAGTACTTC
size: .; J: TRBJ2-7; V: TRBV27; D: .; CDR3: CASTPDNSYEQYF; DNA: TGTGCCAGCACCCCGGACAACTCCTACGAGCAGTACTTC
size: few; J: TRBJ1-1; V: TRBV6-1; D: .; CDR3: CASADPGQGLTEAFF; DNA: TGTGCCAGCGCGGATCCGGGACAAGGGTTAACTGAAGCTTTCTTT
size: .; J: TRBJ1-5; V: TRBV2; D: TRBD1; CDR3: CASRGHRGPSNQPQHF; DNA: TGTGCCAGCAGGGGACACAGGGGGCCAAGCAATCAGCCCCAGCATTTT
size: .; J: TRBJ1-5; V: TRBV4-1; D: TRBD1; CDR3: CASSHGARTGINQPQHF; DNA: TGCGCCAGCAGCCATGGGGCCCGGACAGGGATCAATCAGCCCCAGCATTTT
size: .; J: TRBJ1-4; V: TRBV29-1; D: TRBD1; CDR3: CSVGTGVNNEKLFF; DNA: TGCAGCGTTGGAACAGGGGTTAATAATGAAAAACTGTTTTTT
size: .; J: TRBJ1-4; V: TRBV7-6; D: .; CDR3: CASSSQGTTNEKLFF; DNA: TGTGCCAGCAGCTCACAGGGTACAACTAATGAAAAACTGTTTTTT
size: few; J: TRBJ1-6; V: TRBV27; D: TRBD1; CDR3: CASSSFLGGASPLHF; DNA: TGTGCCAGCAGCTCATTCTTAGGGGGCGCGTCACCCCTCCACTTT
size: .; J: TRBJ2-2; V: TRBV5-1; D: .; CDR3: CASSLGPHTGELFF; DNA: TGCGCCAGCAGTTTGGGGCCTCACACCGGGGAGCTGTTTTTT
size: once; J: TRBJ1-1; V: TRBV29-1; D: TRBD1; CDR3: CSGRQGGTEAFF; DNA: TGCAGCGGTAGACAGGGTGGGACTGAAGCTTTCTTT
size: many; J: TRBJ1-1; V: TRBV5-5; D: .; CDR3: CASGFQGNTEAFF; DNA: TGTGCCAGCGGATTCCAGGGGAACACTGAAGCTTTCTTT
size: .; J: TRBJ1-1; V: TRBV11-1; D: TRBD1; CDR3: CASSWRGRGDTEAFF; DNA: TGTGCCAGCAGCTGGAGGGGGCGCGGGGACACTGAAGCTTTCTTT
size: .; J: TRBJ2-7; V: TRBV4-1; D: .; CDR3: CASSHIGGRSYEQYF; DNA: TGCGCCAGCAGCCACATCGGGGGACGGTCCTACGAGCAGTACTTC
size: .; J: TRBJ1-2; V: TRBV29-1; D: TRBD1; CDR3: CSAFGQGDGYPF; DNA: TGCAGCGCCTTTGGACAGGGCGATGGCTACCCCTTC
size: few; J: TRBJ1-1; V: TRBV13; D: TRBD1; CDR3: CASSTTGGSNTEAFF; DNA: TGTGCCAGCAGCACTACAGGGGGCTCGAACACTGAAGCTTTCTTT
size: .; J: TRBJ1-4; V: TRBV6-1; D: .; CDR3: CASSEFPGSANEKLFF; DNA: TGTGCCAGCAGTGAATTCCCAGGGTCGGCTAATGAAAAACTGTTTTTT
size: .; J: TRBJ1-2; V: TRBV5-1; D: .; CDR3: CASSLGGVLYGYTF; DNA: TGCGCCAGCAGCTTGGGAGGAGTTCTCTATGGCTACACCTTC